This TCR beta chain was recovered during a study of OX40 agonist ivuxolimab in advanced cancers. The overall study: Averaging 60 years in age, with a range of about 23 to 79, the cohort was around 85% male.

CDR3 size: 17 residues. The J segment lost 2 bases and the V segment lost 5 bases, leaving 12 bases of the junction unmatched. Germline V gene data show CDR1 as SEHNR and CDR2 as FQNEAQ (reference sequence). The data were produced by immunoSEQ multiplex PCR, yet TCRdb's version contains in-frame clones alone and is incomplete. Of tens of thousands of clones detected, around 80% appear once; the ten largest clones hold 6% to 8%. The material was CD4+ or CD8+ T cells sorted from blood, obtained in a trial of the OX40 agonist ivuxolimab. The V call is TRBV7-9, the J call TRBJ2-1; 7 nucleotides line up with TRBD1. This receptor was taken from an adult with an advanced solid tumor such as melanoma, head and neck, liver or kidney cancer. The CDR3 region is CASSPGTAGLTYNEQFF. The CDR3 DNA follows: TGTGCCAGCAGCCCCGGGACAGCCGGCTTGACCTACAATGAGCAGTTCTTC.